The rows below give T cell receptor beta chains drawn from one sample of a study of blood T cell repertoires in COVID-19. Generated by immunoSEQ multiplex PCR, the TCRdb table keeps only in-frame clones and is missing some. In the table there are roughly 150,000 clones, less than 80% of which are singletons. Sequences were obtained from PBMCs or T cells enriched from blood (not recorded which). These TCRs come from a woman between 65 and 79 years old in a cohort exposed to, infected with or recovered from COVID-19 (not recorded which). The CDR3 runs from the conserved cysteine through the conserved F or W. Fields, in order: V gene, J gene, D gene, clone size, CDR3 DNA, CDR3 protein. A D gene is named only where the DNA matches it firmly. Where a row states a size, it is once, few, many or the class of an expanded clone; other rows omit it.

TRBV7-8	TRBJ2-1	.	.	TGTGCCAGCAGCTTAGGTGCAGACAGAAATTTTCCCAATGAGCAGTTCTTC	CASSLGADRNFPNEQFF
TRBV7-9	TRBJ2-1	.	.	TGTGCCAGCAGCCGCGGGCGGGGATCCTACAATGAGCAGTTCTTC	CASSRGRGSYNEQFF
TRBV5-1	TRBJ2-3	.	few	TGCGCCAGCAGCCTCCTACAGGGATACACAGATACGCAGTATTTT	CASSLLQGYTDTQYF
TRBV7-9	TRBJ2-2	.	.	TGTGCCAGCAGCTTAGTGGCATCCGGGGAGCTGTTTTTT	CASSLVASGELFF
TRBV9	TRBJ2-3	TRBD2	.	TGTGCCAGCAGCGAAACTAGCGGGATGGGGGCGGATACGCAGTATTTT	CASSETSGMGADTQYF
TRBV11-3	TRBJ2-2	TRBD1	once	TGTGCCAGCAGCCGGGACAGGCCTTGGGGCGGGGAGCTATTTTTT	CASSRDRPWGGELFF
TRBV2	TRBJ1-6	TRBD1	.	TGTGCCAGCAGAAACCGGGACAGGGGCAACCTAGGTGACTTT	CASRNRDRGNLGDF
TRBV19	TRBJ2-3	.	.	TGTGCCAGTAGTCCATTAGCGGATACGCAGTATTTT	CASSPLADTQYF
TRBV18	TRBJ1-1	.	few	TGTGCCAGCTCACCAAGGGGTATAGGGGTAGGGATGAACACTGAAGCTTTCTTT	CASSPRGIGVGMNTEAFF
TRBV29-1	TRBJ1-1	TRBD1	once	TGCAGCGGCCTTCGGACAGGCACTGAAGCTTTCTTT	CSGLRTGTEAFF
TRBV4-1	TRBJ1-5	.	.	TGCGCCAGCAGCCCCGAACGCAGTCAGCCCCAGCATTTT	CASSPERSQPQHF
TRBV28	TRBJ2-1	TRBD1	.	TGTGCCAGCAGTTTCCGGCAGGGGGCGTGGAATGAGCAGTTCTTC	CASSFRQGAWNEQFF
TRBV5-4	TRBJ2-2	TRBD1	.	TGTGCCAGCAGTTCGGGGACAGGGACCACCGGGGAGCTGTTTTTT	CASSSGTGTTGELFF
TRBV18	TRBJ2-2	.	.	TGTGCCAGCTCACCACCGGACAAAATCTCCGGGGAGCTGTTTTTT	CASSPPDKISGELFF
TRBV28	TRBJ1-2	.	.	TGTGCCAGCAGTTTGGGCAGCCCCCGCGGCTACACCTTC	CASSLGSPRGYTF
TRBV5-1	TRBJ2-1	.	.	TGCGCCAGCAGTAGCGGAAGATACAATGAGCAGTTCTTC	CASSSGRYNEQFF
TRBV9	TRBJ2-5	TRBD1	.	TGTGCCAGCAGCGTTGCCGGGACAGGGGGCGTGGAGACCCAGTACTTC	CASSVAGTGGVETQYF
TRBV5-4	TRBJ2-2	TRBD1	.	TGTGCCAGCAGCTTGGGGACAGGGGTTTTTAACACCGGGGAGCTGTTTTTT	CASSLGTGVFNTGELFF
TRBV4-1	TRBJ2-2	.	once	TGCGCCAGCAGCCAAGGGGACGATGTGGAGGGCACCGGGGAGCTGTTTTTT	CASSQGDDVEGTGELFF
TRBV4-1	TRBJ1-6	TRBD1	.	TGCGCCAGCAGCCACCTCATTCCCCGTCGGGACAGGGGTAATTCACCCCTCCACTTT	CASSHLIPRRDRGNSPLHF
TRBV7-2	TRBJ2-7	.	.	TGTGCCAGCAGCCCCACACCGGGGGGCAACTACGAGCAGTACTTC	CASSPTPGGNYEQYF
TRBV6-5	TRBJ1-1	TRBD1	.	TGTGCCAGCAGGAGATGGACAGGGAACACTGAAGCTTTCTTT	CASRRWTGNTEAFF
TRBV28	TRBJ2-1	TRBD1	.	TGTGCCAGCAGCCTCCCCCTATCCCGACCCGGGACAGGGAGCTACAATGAGCAGTTCTTC	CASSLPLSRPGTGSYNEQFF
TRBV7-6	TRBJ2-3	TRBD2	.	TGTGCCAGCAGCTTAGGGCTAGCGGAGAGCACAGATACGCAGTATTTT	CASSLGLAESTDTQYF
TRBV24-1	TRBJ2-1	TRBD2	.	TGTGCCACCAGTGACCGGTACGGACTAGCGGGAGAGGGGGACAATGAGCAGTTCTTC	CATSDRYGLAGEGDNEQFF
TRBV18	TRBJ2-3	.	.	TGTGCCAGCTCACCATCGCGGGGAGGAGATACGCAGTATTTT	CASSPSRGGDTQYF
TRBV6-4	TRBJ2-7	.	.	TGTGCCAGCAGTGACAAAGGGGGATCCTACGAGCAGTACTTC	CASSDKGGSYEQYF
TRBV7-3	TRBJ2-5	.	.	TGTGCCAGCAGCTTAAGACACGCAGGGGGGGAGACCCAGTACTTC	CASSLRHAGGETQYF
TRBV7-2	TRBJ2-7	TRBD2	.	TGTGCCAGCAGCTCTAGCGGTTACTACGAGCAGTACTTC	CASSSSGYYEQYF
TRBV28	TRBJ2-1	TRBD2	few	TGTGCCAGCGGACTAGCGGGAGGGTATGAGCAGTTCTTC	CASGLAGGYEQFF
TRBV7-2	TRBJ1-5	.	once	TGTGCCAGCAGCTTAGTTAGTTCTAGCAATCAGCCCCAGCATTTT	CASSLVSSSNQPQHF
TRBV7-2	TRBJ2-7	.	.	TGTGCCAGCAGCCTTTTAGGGGCCAACTACGAGCAGTACTTC	CASSLLGANYEQYF
TRBV12-5	TRBJ2-3	.	many	TGTGCTAGTGGTTCGATGATGGGGGGAGATACGCAGTATTTT	CASGSMMGGDTQYF
TRBV7-8	TRBJ1-2	.	.	TGTGCCAGCAGCCCAGGGACTTACTATGGCTACACCTTC	CASSPGTYYGYTF
TRBV30	TRBJ2-5	.	once	TGTGCCTGGAGTTACAGCAACCAAGAGACCCAGTACTTC	CAWSYSNQETQYF
TRBV18	TRBJ2-7	.	once	TGTGCCAGCTCACCATCTTCAGACGAGCAGTACTTC	CASSPSSDEQYF
TRBV19	TRBJ1-1	TRBD1	few	TGTGCCAGTAGGGGACAGTTGAACACTGAAGCTTTCTTT	CASRGQLNTEAFF
TRBV7-3	TRBJ2-1	TRBD1	.	TGTGCCAGCAGCTCTTCCGGGACAGGGGGCAATGAGCAGTTCTTC	CASSSSGTGGNEQFF
TRBV2	TRBJ1-5	TRBD1	.	TGTGCCAGCAGACAGGGGGCATGGCAGCCCCAGCATTTT	CASRQGAWQPQHF
TRBV12-5	TRBJ1-1	.	once	TGTGCTAGTGGTCCTCTCTGGTCCAGCACTGAAGCTTTCTTT	CASGPLWSSTEAFF
TRBV18	TRBJ1-1	.	.	TGTGCCAGCTCACCCTTCCCGTCGGGGTCCACTGAAGCTTTCTTT	CASSPFPSGSTEAFF
TRBV7-8	TRBJ2-2	.	.	TGTGCCAGCAGCTGGGTTGGGGGGTCCGGGGAGCTGTTTTTT	CASSWVGGSGELFF
TRBV6-2/TRBV6-3	TRBJ1-2	.	.	TGTGCCAGCAGTTCCGACAGTTACTATGGCTACACCTTC	CASSSDSYYGYTF
TRBV28	TRBJ2-1	.	.	TGTGCCAGCACCTCCCCCCGTTCCTACAATGAGCAGTTCTTC	CASTSPRSYNEQFF
TRBV6-1	TRBJ2-2	TRBD1	.	TGTGCCAGCAGTGAAGCGCGCGGGACAGGGCCCGGGGAGCTGTTTTTT	CASSEARGTGPGELFF
TRBV5-1	TRBJ2-1	.	.	TGCGCCAGCAGCATTCAGGGTGGGTGGGGAAATGAGCAGTTCTTC	CASSIQGGWGNEQFF
TRBV4-1	TRBJ2-3	TRBD1	.	TGCGCCAGCAGCCATCCGGGACAGGGCTCAGATACGCAGTATTTT	CASSHPGQGSDTQYF
TRBV7-2	TRBJ2-1	.	.	TGTGCCAGCAGCTTAGTGGGCCGTGAGCAGTTCTTC	CASSLVGREQFF
TRBV5-1	TRBJ2-1	TRBD2	.	TGCGCCAGCAGCTTAGATAGCGGGCCTTACAATGAGCAGTTCTTC	CASSLDSGPYNEQFF
TRBV4-2	TRBJ2-2	.	once	TGTGCCAGCAGCCAAGATCTCGGGGAGCTGTTTTTT	CASSQDLGELFF
TRBV28	TRBJ1-2	.	.	TGTGCCAGCAGTTTGGCGGATGGCGGTGGCTACACCTTC	CASSLADGGGYTF
TRBV28	TRBJ1-1	TRBD1	.	TGTGCCAGCAGTTTAACAATGGGACAGGGGCAAAGGGGAGCTTTCTTT	CASSLTMGQGQRGAFF
TRBV5-4	TRBJ2-1	.	.	TGTGCCAGCAGCTGGTCACAGGCGACCTACAATGAGCAGTTCTTC	CASSWSQATYNEQFF
TRBV5-4	TRBJ2-3	.	.	TGTGCCAGCAGCCCCAGGTCGTCTTCAGATACGCAGTATTTT	CASSPRSSSDTQYF